These 4 T cell receptor beta chains share one sample of origin, sequenced in a study of OX40 agonist ivuxolimab in advanced cancers. The method was immunoSEQ multiplex PCR; TCRdb's version includes in-frame clones alone and lacks a portion of them. The table records nearly 80,000 clones, around 94% of them present only once. Source: CD4+ or CD8+ T cells sorted from blood, taken in a trial of the OX40 agonist ivuxolimab. The receptor set was obtained from an adult with an advanced solid tumor such as melanoma, head and neck, liver or kidney cancer.

This clone has only one observation. The V call is TRBV9, the J call TRBJ2-7; 7 bases map to TRBD1. This CDR3 is built from 16 residues. Losses at the gene ends were 4 bases for V and 5 bases for J; bases not matched to a gene: 15. CDR1 and CDR2 from the germline V gene are SGDLS and YYNGEE. CDR3 amino acids: CASSYIPTGVTNEQYF. CDR3 sequence (DNA): TGTGCCAGCAGCTACATTCCCACAGGGGTGACGAACGAGCAGTACTTC.

V is TRBV28 and J is TRBJ2-2; TRBD1 is a possible D gene (5 bases). Germline values: CDR1 MDHEN, CDR2 SYDVKM. The germline V and J ends were trimmed by 7 bases and 1 base, with 10 bases remaining between them. This CDR3 spans 14 amino acids. The CDR3 reads CASTWGLNTGELFF. The CDR3, as DNA: TGTGCCAGCACTTGGGGCTTGAACACCGGGGAGCTGTTTTTT. Using reference TRBV28 and TRBJ2-2 for the parts outside the CDR3, the full variable domain is DVKVTQSSRYLVKRTGEKVFLECVQDMDHENMFWYRQDPGLGLRLIYFSYDVKMKEKGDIPEGYSVSREKKERFSLILESASTNQTSMYLCASTWGLNTGELFFGEGSRLTVL.

This chain links TRBV2 with TRBJ1-3; possible D gene TRBD1, 5 bases. CDR3 size: 16 residues. CDR1 and CDR2 (germline): SNHLY, FYNNEI. Trimming took 2 bases from V and 2 from J, leaving 13 bases between them. The CDR3 loop reads CASSESGGRAGNTIYF. CDR3 nucleotides: TGTGCCAGCAGTGAATCCGGGGGTAGGGCTGGAAACACCATATATTTT.

The chain has TRBV10-2 and TRBJ2-3; D uncertain. CDR3 length: 12 residues. Germline V gives CDR1 WSHSY, CDR2 SAAADI. V lost 6 bases and J lost 3, with 7 bases in between. The CDR3 region has the DNA TGCGCCAGCAGCAGTGGAACAGATACGCAGTATTTT. Translating it yields CASSSGTDTQYF.